This T cell receptor (beta chain) was retrieved from a study of blood T cells in healthy people across ages. In regard to this clonotype: The antigen is undetermined.

Each sample had at least 6 million PBMCs isolated. The CDR3 sequence is 11 residues long. Germline assignment: CDR1 ENHRY and CDR2 SYGVKD. Trimming stripped 7 bases from V and 4 bases from J, with 5 bases between. For the second PCR, which ran for 7 to 11 cycles, a sample-barcoded 5' primer and a J-beta primer mix were used. MiXCR was run by TCRdb on the 5' RACE reads, yielding one entry per CDR3 protein. The data show about 800,000 distinct CDR3 sequences, over 45% seen once. Study-level results: A greater number of naive CD4+ cells and higher diversity distinguished long-lived donors from aged donors.

The rearrangement joins TRBV10-3 to TRBJ2-1; no definite D call. Input material: blood. The source of this sequence is a man aged 25-40 years in good health. CDR3 in DNA: TGTGCCATCATGAGTTACAATGAGCAGTTCTTC. This codes for CAIMSYNEQFF.